The 27 T cell receptor beta chains listed next were all sequenced from one sample in a study of blood T cell repertoires in COVID-19. Some clones are missing from TCRdb's copy, which holds only in-frame ones; the method was immunoSEQ multiplex PCR. The table lists about 50,000 clones, approximately 80% of them singletons. The material sequenced was peripheral blood. The receptors shown here come from a man in his 70s with active or convalescent COVID-19.

The chain carries TRBV11-1 and TRBJ2-1; 9 bases match TRBD1. Trimming cost V 3 bases and J 4 bases; bases outside gene matches: 4. Germline loops: CDR1 SGHAT, CDR2 FQDESV (reference sequence). The CDR3 consists of 15 residues. The CDR3 DNA reads as TGTGCCAGCAGCTTGGACAGGGGTGATTACAATGAGCAGTTCTTC. Translation gives CASSLDRGDYNEQFF.

The chain employs TRBV11-1 and TRBJ2-3; 8 bases are shared with TRBD1. The CDR3 sequence is 14 residues long. J gave up 4 bases and V 4 bases, and 4 bases lay outside the gene matches. CDR1 and CDR2 from the germline V gene are SGHAT and FQDESV (reference sequence). Written as DNA, the CDR3 is TGTGCCAGCAGCTCAGGACAGGGTCCAGATACGCAGTATTTT. Translation gives CASSSGQGPDTQYF. Using reference TRBV11-1 and TRBJ2-3 for the parts outside the CDR3, the full variable domain is EAEVAQSPRYKITEKSQAVAFWCDPISGHATLYWYRQILGQGPELLVQFQDESVVDDSQLPKDRFSAERLKGVDSTLKIQPAELGDSAMYLCASSSGQGPDTQYFGPGTRLTVL.

The chain joins TRBV14 to TRBJ2-7; TRBD2 agrees at 8 bases. With 6 bases clipped from V and 0 bases from J, the junction kept 4 bases outside the gene matches. The germline CDR1 and CDR2 sequences are SGHDN and FVKESK. This CDR3 is built from 14 residues. The CDR3 nucleotides are TGTGCCAGCAGACTTAGCGGGGACTCCTACGAGCAGTACTTC. It codes for CASRLSGDSYEQYF.

The chain links TRBV2 to TRBJ1-2; D is unclear. Germline values: CDR1 SNHLY, CDR2 FYNNEI. CDR3 length: 12 residues. The germline V and J ends were trimmed by 5 bases and 4 bases, with 8 bases remaining between them. The CDR3 sequence is CASSPNSYGYTF. In nucleotides, the CDR3 is TGTGCCAGCAGTCCAAATTCCTATGGCTACACCTTC.

V gene TRBV7-2 combines with J gene TRBJ2-1; TRBD2 agrees at 8 bases. The CDR3 is made up of 15 amino acids. Germline V gene sequence: CDR1 SGHTA, CDR2 FQGNSA. Unmatched junction bases numbered 6, after V lost 3 bases and J lost 5 bases. In DNA, the CDR3 is TGTGCCAGCAGCTTCCGAGCGGGAGTTAACAATGAGCAGTTCTTC. Translation: CASSFRAGVNNEQFF.

V is TRBV24-1 and J is TRBJ1-1, with D hard to call. The CDR3 runs 13 residues. V lost 7 bases, J lost 1 base, and 9 bases lay in between. Germline-derived CDR1 and CDR2 are KGHDR and SFDVKD. Here the CDR3 reads CATRKSGNTEAFF. CDR3 DNA: TGTGCCACCAGGAAGTCGGGGAACACTGAAGCTTTCTTT.

V usage is TRBV7-2 and J usage is TRBJ2-7; no reliable D call. Germline CDR1 and CDR2: SGHTA and FQGNSA. The V and J ends lost 1 base and 6 bases respectively, with 19 bases between them. The CDR3 has 16 residues. The CDR3 DNA is TGTGCCAGCAGCTTAGAACGTCGTCTGCCCCGCGTCGAGCAGTACTTC. Translating gives CASSLERRLPRVEQYF.

The table lists this clone with a count of one. The rearrangement uses TRBV14 and TRBJ2-2; 8 bases are a match to TRBD2. This CDR3 spans 15 amino acids. Germline V gives CDR1 SGHDN, CDR2 FVKESK. The trim removed 4 bases at V and 6 bases at J, leaving 7 bases unmatched. CDR3: CASSLWTSSAGELFF. In DNA, the CDR3 is TGTGCCAGCAGCCTTTGGACTAGCTCGGCCGGGGAGCTGTTTTTT. The full variable domain, with the rest looked up from reference TRBV14 and TRBJ2-2, is EAGVTQFPSHSVIEKGQTVTLRCDPISGHDNLYWYRRVMGKEIKFLLHFVKESKQDESGMPNNRFLAERTGGTYSTLKVQPAELEDSGVYFCASSLWTSSAGELFFGEGSRLTVL.

This chain connects TRBV18 to TRBJ2-1; D is undetermined. The CDR3 is 15 residues long. Trimming shortened V by 2 bases and J by 4 bases, and 12 bases separated the two germline ends. Germline V gene data show CDR1 as KGHSH and CDR2 as LQKENI. In DNA, the CDR3 is TGTGCCAGCTCACCATCACAACAGAAGTACAATGAGCAGTTCTTC. This translates into CASSPSQQKYNEQFF.

V usage is TRBV28 and J usage is TRBJ1-4; TRBD1 is a possible D gene (6 bases). Trimming took off 6 bases at V and 8 bases at J, with 16 bases between the two ends. Germline V lookup: CDR1 MDHEN, CDR2 SYDVKM. The CDR3 runs 14 residues. CDR3 nucleotide sequence: TGTGCCAGCAGCCGCGACAGGCCTAGGGAAAAACTGTTTTTT. Its translation is CASSRDRPREKLFF.

This clone was detected once. The chain carries TRBV5-1 and TRBJ2-1; TRBD1 is a possible D gene (6 bases). The germline gives CDR1 SGHRS, CDR2 YFSETQ. The CDR3 consists of 14 residues. Trimming removed 6 bases at V and 4 bases at J, with 14 bases between. The CDR3: CASTQSGQYNEQFF. CDR3 bases: TGCGCCAGCACTCAATCAGGACAGTACAATGAGCAGTTCTTC.

This clone was observed a single time. This chain uses TRBV7-2 with TRBJ2-7; 10 positions agree with TRBD1. CDR3 length equals 16 residues. Germline V lookup: CDR1 SGHTA, CDR2 FQGNSA. The V and J ends lost 5 bases and 5 bases, in that order; junction bases with no gene match: 12. The CDR3 nucleotides are TGTGCCAGCAGCATAACGCCGGGACAGGGGTGGAACGAGCAGTACTTC. It yields the protein CASSITPGQGWNEQYF.

The chain has TRBV30 and TRBJ1-1; D remains unclear. V was shortened by 2 bases and J by 0 bases, with 7 bases between the two germline ends. The CDR3 loop spans 13 amino acids. CDR1 and CDR2 from the germline V gene are GTSNPN and SVGIG (reference sequence). CDR3 bases: TGTGCCTGGAGTTACAGAATGAACACTGAAGCTTTCTTT. This encodes CAWSYRMNTEAFF.

The rearrangement joins TRBV5-5 to TRBJ1-5; D remains ambiguous. CDR1 SGHKS and CDR2 YYEKEE come from the germline V gene (reference sequence). This CDR3 is 17 amino acids long. The V end was cut by 2 bases, the J end by 0 bases, with 15 bases between. DNA of the CDR3: TGTGCCAGCAGCTTTTTTGGTGGGAGGGATAGCAATCAGCCCCAGCATTTT. The encoded protein is CASSFFGGRDSNQPQHF.

The chain carries TRBV18 and TRBJ1-2; the D is unclear. The germline CDR1 and CDR2 sequences are KGHSH and LQKENI. The length of the CDR3 is 13 residues. V was trimmed by 1 base and J by 7 bases, leaving 10 bases between them. The CDR3 DNA is TGTGCCAGCTCACCACAGACTGAGGGTGGCTACACCTTC. Translating it yields CASSPQTEGGYTF.

The chain recombines TRBV30 with TRBJ1-3; TRBD1 might be the D (6 bases). With 5 bases removed from V and 3 bases from J, the gap between germline ends came to 14 bases. The CDR3 loop spans 14 amino acids. CDR1 is GTSNPN, CDR2 SVGIG, per germline (reference sequence). DNA for the CDR3: TGTGCCTGGGAGAGAACAGGGTTTGGAAACACCATATATTTT. Residues: CAWERTGFGNTIYF.

Of note for this clone: A junction end diverges from the germline sequence, so it may reflect a read error. V gene TRBV6-5 combines with J gene TRBJ2-5; 8 positions agree with TRBD1. Germline CDR1 MNHEY, CDR2 SVGAGI. The CDR3 contains 14 residues. CDR3 coding DNA: TGTGCCAGCAGTGACTCGGACAGGGAGGAGACCCAGTACTTC. Its protein is CASSDSDREETQYF.

The chain recombines TRBV12-5 with TRBJ1-6, with D possibly TRBD1 on 6 matching bases. Germline assignment: CDR1 LGHNT and CDR2 FRNRAP. Deletions cut 6 bases from V and 14 bases from J, with 14 bases between. This CDR3 contains 12 residues. The CDR3 DNA is TGTGCTAGTGGGACAGGCTCAGGTTCCCTCCACTTT. The encoded protein is CASGTGSGSLHF. The whole variable domain, filled in from reference TRBV12-5 and TRBJ1-6, reads DARVTQTPRHKVTEMGQEVTMRCQPILGHNTVFWYRQTMMQGLELLAYFRNRAPLDDSGMPKDRFSAEMPDATLATLKIQPSEPRDSAVYFCASGTGSGSLHFGNGTRLTVT.

This chain joins TRBV18 and TRBJ2-7; a weak D match, TRBD2 (6 bases). Looked up from germline, CDR1 is KGHSH and CDR2 is LQKENI. V gave up 0 bases and J gave up 4 bases, with 13 bases separating them. This CDR3 spans 15 amino acids. The CDR3 is CASSPPNSGLYEQYF. The CDR3 region has the DNA TGTGCCAGCTCACCACCGAATAGCGGACTATACGAGCAGTACTTC.

The genes are TRBV12-3 or TRBV12-4 and TRBJ2-1, with no clear D. The CDR3 has 12 residues. Trimming left V 4 bases short and J 15 bases short, with 16 bases between. CDR3 amino acids: CASSSRLPPGFF. CDR3 nucleotides: TGTGCCAGCAGTTCCAGACTCCCCCCGGGGTTCTTC.

The chain employs TRBV19 and TRBJ2-1; 9 bases fit TRBD2. The CDR3 contains 17 residues. From germline, CDR1 is LNHDA and CDR2 SQIVND (reference sequence). The junction had 16 bases not matched to a gene; V was cut back by 8 bases and J by 5 bases. The CDR3 DNA reads as TGTGCCAGTGGGGGGGCTAGCGGGAACCTAATTGACAATGAGCAGTTCTTC. Its protein is CASGGASGNLIDNEQFF.

This clone was counted once. The J gene is TRBJ1-1, the V gene TRBV3-1 (or the pseudogene TRBV3-2); D perhaps matches TRBD1 (6 bases). This CDR3 is built from 13 residues. The V end was cut by 2 bases, the J end by 10 bases, with 14 bases between. The germline V gene encodes CDR1 LGHDT and CDR2 YNNKEL (reference sequence). In nucleotides, the CDR3 is TGTGCCAGCAGCCAAACTACAGGGTTGGGAGCTTTCTTT. Encoded protein: CASSQTTGLGAFF.

The chain is built from TRBV30 and TRBJ1-6, with TRBD1 identical over 7 bases. V gave up 4 bases and J gave up 5 bases; unmatched junction bases: 5. Per germline, CDR1 GTSNPN and CDR2 SVGIG (reference sequence). There are 14 residues in the CDR3. The CDR3 DNA is TGTGCCTGGAAAGGGGACAGCCATAATTCACCCCTCCACTTT. Translated: CAWKGDSHNSPLHF. Using reference TRBV30 and TRBJ1-6 for the parts outside the CDR3, the full variable domain is SQTIHQWPATLVQPVGSPLSLECTVEGTSNPNLYWYRQAAGRGLQLLFYSVGIGQISSEVPQNLSASRPQDRQFILSSKKLLLSDSGFYLCAWKGDSHNSPLHFGNGTRLTVT.

The rearrangement uses TRBV4-1 and TRBJ1-2; TRBD1 matches 7 bases. The V gene's germline CDR1 is MGHRA and CDR2 YSYEKL. J gave up 2 bases and V 0 bases, and 3 bases lay outside the gene matches. This CDR3 is 15 amino acids long. This CDR3 reads CASSQEGRGNYGYTF. CDR3 DNA sequence: TGCGCCAGCAGCCAAGAAGGCAGGGGGAACTATGGCTACACCTTC.

The chain joins TRBV27 to TRBJ1-2; unclear D gene. The V gene lost 5 bases and the J gene lost 2 bases, with 9 bases spanning the gap. Germline V CDR1 and CDR2: MNHEY, SMNVEV (reference sequence). The CDR3 is 13 residues long. The DNA for the CDR3 is TGTGCCAGCAGTCCCATACTAAACTATGGCTACACCTTC. This sequence encodes CASSPILNYGYTF.

The chain joins TRBV9 to TRBJ1-1, with TRBD1 as a possible D gene (6 bases). Germline assignment: CDR1 SGDLS and CDR2 YYNGEE. V was clipped by 0 bases and J by 1 base, with 7 bases between them. This CDR3 comprises 14 residues. The CDR3 reads CASSVDRANTEAFF. CDR3 bases: TGTGCCAGCAGCGTAGACAGGGCGAACACTGAAGCTTTCTTT.

The gene calls are TRBV25-1 and TRBJ1-5; TRBD1 aligns across 7 bases. This CDR3 spans 14 amino acids. Looked up from germline, CDR1 is MGHDK and CDR2 is SYGVNS. V shed 4 bases, J shed 7 bases, and the junction held 7 bases outside the gene matches. CDR3 DNA: TGTGCCAGCAGTGCAGGGGGTAGTGAGCAGCCCCAGCATTTT. As protein: CASSAGGSEQPQHF.